The rows below give T cell receptor beta chains drawn from one sample of a study of cytomegalovirus exposure and HLA in healthy donors. Assay used: immunoSEQ multiplex PCR; TCRdb lists only in-frame clones, some missing. The table shows about 200,000 clones, with around 75% occurring only once. Sequences were obtained from PBMCs. The receptors here all came from a young woman in good health and CMV-seronegative. Each CDR3 is given with its conserved first and last residue. Each record gives: V gene, J gene, D gene, CDR3 protein. D genes are given only for firm matches.

V gene: TRBV5-1; J gene: TRBJ1-4; D gene: -; CDR3 protein: CASSLMAGEGPNEKLFF
V gene: TRBV7-2; J gene: TRBJ1-1; D gene: -; CDR3 protein: CASSLVARNTEAFF
V gene: TRBV7-9; J gene: TRBJ1-2; D gene: TRBD1; CDR3 protein: CASSVTRGHDGYTF
V gene: TRBV2; J gene: TRBJ1-2; D gene: TRBD1; CDR3 protein: CASRGQRLLYGYTF
V gene: TRBV11-2; J gene: TRBJ1-1; D gene: TRBD1; CDR3 protein: CASSSGGFEAFF
V gene: TRBV19; J gene: TRBJ2-2; D gene: -; CDR3 protein: CASGQAGELFF
V gene: TRBV11-3; J gene: TRBJ2-7; D gene: -; CDR3 protein: CASSPGYEHGYEQYF
V gene: TRBV7-2; J gene: TRBJ2-5; D gene: TRBD1; CDR3 protein: CASSRDRLETQYF
V gene: TRBV27; J gene: TRBJ2-7; D gene: -; CDR3 protein: CASSSQDRSYEQYF
V gene: TRBV5-4; J gene: TRBJ2-3; D gene: TRBD1; CDR3 protein: CASRPTRTGQDTQYF
V gene: TRBV5-4; J gene: TRBJ2-7; D gene: -; CDR3 protein: CASSPTGKSYEQYF
V gene: TRBV5-1; J gene: TRBJ1-1; D gene: TRBD1; CDR3 protein: CASSFTGARTEAFF
V gene: TRBV2; J gene: TRBJ2-3; D gene: -; CDR3 protein: CASGLGGDGATQYF
V gene: TRBV7-9; J gene: TRBJ1-2; D gene: -; CDR3 protein: CASSLSHYGYTF
V gene: TRBV27; J gene: TRBJ1-4; D gene: TRBD1; CDR3 protein: CASRKGTGGLSTNEKLFF
V gene: TRBV5-4; J gene: TRBJ2-7; D gene: -; CDR3 protein: CASSFGRGSPYEQYF
V gene: TRBV27; J gene: TRBJ2-7; D gene: -; CDR3 protein: CASGGAGYEQYF
V gene: TRBV27; J gene: TRBJ2-7; D gene: TRBD1; CDR3 protein: CASSVGTGSYEQYF
V gene: TRBV6-1; J gene: TRBJ2-5; D gene: TRBD2; CDR3 protein: CASGGEGLQETQYF
V gene: TRBV19; J gene: TRBJ1-1; D gene: TRBD1; CDR3 protein: CASTKQGARGEAFF
V gene: TRBV6-5; J gene: TRBJ1-5; D gene: TRBD1; CDR3 protein: CASSLTGGNQPQHF
V gene: TRBV5-6; J gene: TRBJ1-1; D gene: TRBD1; CDR3 protein: CASSLGGQGDLGTEAFF
V gene: TRBV2; J gene: TRBJ2-3; D gene: -; CDR3 protein: CASEKNPGTSFTDTQYF
V gene: TRBV27; J gene: TRBJ1-4; D gene: TRBD1; CDR3 protein: CASSSGQGREKLFF
V gene: TRBV5-6; J gene: TRBJ1-2; D gene: -; CDR3 protein: CASSLNRVNYGYTF
V gene: TRBV6-1; J gene: TRBJ2-7; D gene: -; CDR3 protein: CASSEGISGYSYEQYF
V gene: TRBV9; J gene: TRBJ2-5; D gene: -; CDR3 protein: CASSVTVSRGQETQYF
V gene: TRBV5-1; J gene: TRBJ1-4; D gene: -; CDR3 protein: CASSFSGEKAEKLFF
V gene: TRBV7-9; J gene: TRBJ1-6; D gene: -; CDR3 protein: CASRYRDRNSPLHF
V gene: TRBV10-3; J gene: TRBJ2-6; D gene: -; CDR3 protein: CAISELGGGANVLTF
V gene: TRBV5-1; J gene: TRBJ1-1; D gene: -; CDR3 protein: CASSTGGEAFF
V gene: TRBV10-2; J gene: TRBJ1-5; D gene: -; CDR3 protein: CASSESGGSNQPQHF
V gene: TRBV13; J gene: TRBJ2-7; D gene: TRBD1; CDR3 protein: CASSARTGSYEQYF
V gene: TRBV7-2; J gene: TRBJ1-1; D gene: -; CDR3 protein: CASSFGGATTEAFF
V gene: TRBV4-1; J gene: -; D gene: TRBD2; CDR3 protein: CASSQDEGTSGAYEQYF
V gene: TRBV5-4; J gene: TRBJ1-1; D gene: TRBD1; CDR3 protein: CASSFRRGHDTEAFF
V gene: TRBV7-9; J gene: TRBJ2-3; D gene: -; CDR3 protein: CASSPLQAGIDTQYF
V gene: TRBV5-5; J gene: TRBJ2-3; D gene: -; CDR3 protein: CASSPEVATDTQYF
V gene: TRBV5-4; J gene: TRBJ1-1; D gene: TRBD1; CDR3 protein: CASGQGLGTEAFF
V gene: TRBV9; J gene: TRBJ2-7; D gene: -; CDR3 protein: CASSGTGLSYEQYF
V gene: TRBV4-3; J gene: TRBJ1-2; D gene: TRBD1; CDR3 protein: CASSQLWTGSHGYTF
V gene: TRBV18; J gene: TRBJ1-1; D gene: -; CDR3 protein: CASSLLARQGTEAFF
V gene: TRBV27; J gene: TRBJ1-2; D gene: -; CDR3 protein: CASSFQGFYGYTF
V gene: TRBV23-1; J gene: TRBJ2-5; D gene: -; CDR3 protein: CASSQPPTALRETQYF
V gene: TRBV5-1; J gene: TRBJ2-3; D gene: -; CDR3 protein: CASSWRDPDTDTQYF
V gene: TRBV6-5; J gene: TRBJ2-2; D gene: TRBD1; CDR3 protein: CASSRQGHGELFF
V gene: TRBV5-5; J gene: TRBJ1-2; D gene: -; CDR3 protein: CASSLAMGPGGYGYTF
V gene: TRBV7-9; J gene: TRBJ1-6; D gene: TRBD1; CDR3 protein: CASSFKTGSYNSPLHF
V gene: TRBV7-8; J gene: TRBJ2-7; D gene: -; CDR3 protein: CASSLVQGTYEQYF
V gene: TRBV27; J gene: TRBJ2-1; D gene: TRBD2; CDR3 protein: CASSLRDGRDYNEQFF
V gene: TRBV7-2; J gene: TRBJ1-4; D gene: -; CDR3 protein: CASSLDSATNEKLFF
V gene: TRBV5-5; J gene: -; D gene: -; CDR3 protein: CASSPRQVPYEQYF
V gene: TRBV15; J gene: TRBJ1-2; D gene: -; CDR3 protein: CATSRDTGHSGSSGYTF
V gene: TRBV19; J gene: TRBJ2-1; D gene: TRBD2; CDR3 protein: CASSMWGRTSGSNEQFF
V gene: TRBV7-9; J gene: TRBJ1-2; D gene: TRBD1; CDR3 protein: CASSQAVQGMGQDYGYTF
V gene: TRBV7-9; J gene: TRBJ1-2; D gene: -; CDR3 protein: CASSLVGSAHGDGYTF
V gene: TRBV9; J gene: TRBJ2-7; D gene: TRBD1; CDR3 protein: CASSDGTAPYEQYF